This entry lists 30 T cell receptor beta chains sequenced from one sample in a study of cytomegalovirus exposure and HLA in healthy donors. 60 Vbeta and 13 Jbeta primers were used in PCR. TCRdb's copy holds only in-frame clones and misses some; the assay was immunoSEQ multiplex PCR. The data show approximately 110,000 clones, around 77% seen once. The material sequenced was PBMCs. The receptors stem from a human donor in good health.

This clone was seen a single time. The CDR3 bases are TGTGCCAGCAGCTTGGGTCGGACAGGGGATCCCGTGCAGTACTTC. Protein: CASSLGRTGDPVQYF. The chain joins TRBV5-4 to TRBJ2-7, with 9 positions matching TRBD1. The V gene end was trimmed by 0 bases and the J gene end by 9 bases; junction bases not matched to a gene: 10. CDR3 length: 15 residues. Germline lookup yields CDR1 SGHNT and CDR2 YYREEE (reference sequence). Filled out from reference TRBV5-4 and TRBJ2-7, the complete variable domain reads ETGVTQSPTHLIKTRGQQVTLRCSSQSGHNTVSWYQQALGQGPQFIFQYYREEENGRGNFPPRFSGLQFPNYSSELNVNALELDDSALYLCASSLGRTGDPVQYFGPGTRLTVT.

This clone was detected only a few times. The V and J genes are TRBV6-5 and TRBJ1-1, with 10 bases aligning to TRBD1. Losses at the gene ends were 2 bases for V and 4 bases for J; bases not matched to a gene: 7. Germline assignment: CDR1 MNHEY and CDR2 SVGAGI. This CDR3 comprises 16 residues. The CDR3 loop reads CASSYPTGGGGTEAFF. Written as DNA, the CDR3 is TGTGCCAGCAGTTACCCGACAGGGGGCGGTGGCACTGAAGCTTTCTTT.

Here the CDR3 reads CASGQGNTEAFF. As DNA, the CDR3 is TGTGCCTCCGGGCAGGGCAACACTGAAGCTTTCTTT. This chain joins TRBV10-3 and TRBJ1-1, with D possibly being TRBD1 (5 bases). Trimming left V 11 bases short and J 2 bases short, with 12 bases between. Germline V gene lookup returns CDR1 ENHRY and CDR2 SYGVKD. The CDR3 extends over 12 amino acids.

The chain recombines TRBV7-3 with TRBJ2-2, with 12 bases fitting TRBD2. The germline V gene encodes CDR1 SGHTA and CDR2 FQGTGA. The J segment lost 7 bases and the V segment lost 3 bases, leaving 15 bases of the junction unmatched. The CDR3 loop spans 19 amino acids. The CDR3, as DNA: TGTGCCAGCAGCTTCCCCAGGTATTTCCCTAGCGGGAGGGGCGGGGAGCTGTTTTTT. The encoded protein is CASSFPRYFPSGRGGELFF.

This chain joins TRBV19 and TRBJ1-1; D call uncertain. Germline loops: CDR1 LNHDA, CDR2 SQIVND (reference sequence). CDR3 size: 14 residues. V lost 1 base and J lost 2, with 8 bases in between. The CDR3 protein is CASSIVAGNTEAFF. In nucleotides, the CDR3 is TGTGCCAGTAGTATAGTGGCGGGAAACACTGAAGCTTTCTTT.

This chain links TRBV27 with TRBJ2-7; possible D gene TRBD2, 5 bases. From germline, CDR1 is MNHEY and CDR2 SMNVEV (reference sequence). Deletions cut 3 bases from V and 8 bases from J, with 26 bases between. This CDR3 is built from 17 residues. Written as DNA, the CDR3 is TGTGCCAGCAGTTTCCGGGCCATGGGCGGGTCACCGACGAAGCAGTACTTC. It encodes CASSFRAMGGSPTKQYF.

The chain employs TRBV5-1 and TRBJ1-1; a weak D match, TRBD1 (5 bases). V was shortened by 5 bases and J by 4 bases, with 18 bases between the two germline ends. The CDR3 is made up of 15 amino acids. The germline V gene encodes CDR1 SGHRS and CDR2 YFSETQ. The CDR3 DNA is TGCGCCAGCAGTCCCCCGGGGCGGGGACCCACTGAAGCTTTCTTT. Translation gives CASSPPGRGPTEAFF.

The chain employs TRBV4-1 and TRBJ2-3, with TRBD2 identical over 8 bases. This CDR3 is 15 amino acids long. CDR1 MGHRA and CDR2 YSYEKL come from the germline V gene. J lost 6 bases, V lost 6 bases, and 11 bases had no gene match. CDR3 sequence reads: CASRETSARPDTQYF. The DNA for the CDR3 is TGCGCCAGCAGGGAGACTAGCGCGCGCCCGGATACGCAGTATTTT.

The V gene is TRBV6-5, the J gene TRBJ2-7, with 9 bases matching TRBD1. Germline V gene data show CDR1 as MNHEY and CDR2 as SVGAGI. With 11 bases clipped from V and 5 bases from J, the junction kept 13 bases outside the gene matches. CDR3 length: 14 residues. CDR3 nucleotides: TGTGCCTCCAAAGGAGGGACAGGGCCCCACGAGCAGTACTTC. Translated, it gives CASKGGTGPHEQYF.

This chain uses TRBV30 with TRBJ1-2; D may be TRBD1 (5 bases). CDR3 length: 14 residues. Germline loops: CDR1 GTSNPN, CDR2 SVGIG (reference sequence). The V gene lost 0 bases and the J gene lost 3 bases, with 11 bases spanning the gap. This CDR3 is CAWSVLGRYYGYTF. CDR3 bases: TGTGCCTGGAGTGTACTGGGGCGTTACTATGGCTACACCTTC.

There are a few counts of this clone. The chain carries TRBV28 and TRBJ2-6; tentatively, D is TRBD1 (6 bases). The CDR3 has 18 amino acids. Germline CDR1 and CDR2: MDHEN and SYDVKM. The V end lost 2 bases, the J end lost 0 bases, and 14 bases lay between the germline ends. The CDR3 DNA reads TGTGCCAGCAGTTTACGGCAGGGGTTGAGCTCTGGGGCCAACGTCCTGACTTTC. Protein sequence: CASSLRQGLSSGANVLTF.

This clone appeared a few times. This sequence joins TRBV5-6 and TRBJ1-5, with 7 positions matching TRBD1. This CDR3 contains 15 residues. Germline CDR1 and CDR2: SGHDT and YYEEEE. V lost 3 bases, J lost 4 bases, and 7 bases stayed unmatched. DNA of the CDR3: TGTGCCAGCAGCTCTTGGGAGACAGGGAATCAGCCCCAGCATTTT. Translation: CASSSWETGNQPQHF. Filled out from reference TRBV5-6 and TRBJ1-5, the complete variable domain reads DAGVTQSPTHLIKTRGQQVTLRCSPKSGHDTVSWYQQALGQGPQFIFQYYEEEERQRGNFPDRFSGHQFPNYSSELNVNALLLGDSALYLCASSSWETGNQPQHFGDGTRLSIL.

The chain joins TRBV2 to TRBJ2-7; D is unclear. The germline V and J ends were trimmed by 5 bases and 4 bases, with 12 bases remaining between them. Germline V gene sequence: CDR1 SNHLY, CDR2 FYNNEI. This CDR3 spans 13 amino acids. CDR3 in DNA: TGTGCCAGCAGTCGTCCTCTACTTTACGAGCAGTACTTC. Amino acids: CASSRPLLYEQYF.

This clone was seen a handful of times. The CDR3 protein is CASSPVATGGMNTEAFF. Here the CDR3 DNA reads TGTGCCAGCTCACCAGTAGCGACAGGGGGCATGAACACTGAAGCTTTCTTT. This rearrangement joins TRBV18 to TRBJ1-1, with 10 bases fitting TRBD1. Germline values: CDR1 KGHSH, CDR2 LQKENI. The V gene end was trimmed by 2 bases and the J gene end by 0 bases; junction bases not matched to a gene: 6. This CDR3 spans 17 amino acids.

CDR3 protein: CASSVSGGDVYEQYF. The CDR3 DNA reads as TGTGCCAGCAGTGTCTCGGGGGGGGATGTGTACGAGCAGTACTTC. The chain combines TRBV6-4 with TRBJ2-7, with 8 bases matching TRBD2. The CDR3 extends over 15 amino acids. Germline values: CDR1 MRHNA, CDR2 SNTAGT. The V gene end was trimmed by 4 bases and the J gene end by 4 bases; junction bases not matched to a gene: 9.

V usage is TRBV19 and J usage is TRBJ1-4; D is undetermined. Germline CDR1 and CDR2: LNHDA and SQIVND (reference sequence). The V end lost 3 bases, the J end lost 5 bases, and 16 bases lay between the germline ends. This CDR3 has 16 amino acids. Here the CDR3 reads CASSMNRNSLNEKLFF. Here the CDR3 DNA reads TGTGCCAGTAGTATGAATAGGAACAGTTTAAATGAAAAACTGTTTTTT.

The chain recombines TRBV25-1 with TRBJ2-2; TRBD2 matches 16 bases. The CDR3 contains 17 residues. V lost 6 bases and J lost 5; bases outside the gene matches: 6. In germline, CDR1 is MGHDK, CDR2 SYGVNS. The CDR3 sequence: CASRKAGLAGGTGELFF. CDR3 nucleotide sequence: TGTGCCAGCAGGAAAGCGGGACTAGCGGGAGGGACCGGGGAGCTGTTTTTT.

As concerns this clone: The junction departs from germline at one end; a sequencing error may be responsible. The chain recombines TRBV5-8 with TRBJ2-7, with 10 nucleotides matching TRBD1. Germline V lookup: CDR1 SGHTS, CDR2 YDEGEE. The CDR3 length is 13 residues. The CDR3 is CASRLGTGAWVNF. As DNA, the CDR3 is TGTGCCAGCAGGTTGGGGACAGGGGCGTGGGTGAACTTC. The variable domain in full, with the rest retrieved from reference TRBV5-8 and TRBJ2-7, is EAGVTQSPTHLIKTRGQQATLRCSPISGHTSVYWYQQALGLGLQFLLWYDEGEERNRGNFPPRFSGRQFPNYSSELNVNALELEDSALYLCASRLGTGAWVNFGPGTRLTVT.

A word on this clone: The junction departs from germline at one end; a sequencing error may be responsible. In DNA form, the CDR3 reads TGTGCCAGCAGCTCCACCTCTGGGGCCAACGGCCTGACTTTC. Its protein is CASSSTSGANGLTF. V and J are TRBV11-2 and TRBJ2-6; D perhaps matches TRBD1 (5 bases). CDR3 length equals 14 residues. Germline assignment: CDR1 SGHAT and CDR2 FQNNGV.

The V gene is TRBV25-1, the J gene TRBJ1-4; tentatively, D is TRBD1 (5 bases). Germline assignment: CDR1 MGHDK and CDR2 SYGVNS. The ends were cut back, 0 bases at V and 0 bases at J, with 8 bases in the middle. The CDR3 is made up of 16 amino acids. DNA of the CDR3: TGTGCCAGCAGTGAATACAGGGTTTCAACTAATGAAAAACTGTTTTTT. Translating it yields CASSEYRVSTNEKLFF.

The V call is TRBV6-1, the J call TRBJ1-6; TRBD1 matches 7 bases. The CDR3 runs 15 residues. The V gene end was trimmed by 2 bases and the J gene end by 10 bases; junction bases not matched to a gene: 8. Germline V gene data show CDR1 as MNHNS and CDR2 as SASEGT. CDR3 coding DNA: TGTGCCAGCAGTGAATCAGGGGGTCGGTGGTCACCCCTCCACTTT. Translation: CASSESGGRWSPLHF.

The V call is TRBV18, the J call TRBJ1-4, with a weak D call TRBD1 (5 bases). V shed 2 bases and J shed 5 bases, with 15 bases lying between them. The CDR3 is 16 amino acids. In germline, CDR1 is KGHSH, CDR2 LQKENI. DNA for the CDR3: TGTGCCAGCTCACCATTGCAGGGTCGTCCCAATGAAAAACTGTTTTTT. It yields the protein CASSPLQGRPNEKLFF.

The V gene is TRBV6-5, the J gene TRBJ1-2; D perhaps matches TRBD1 (6 bases). V was pared by 8 bases and J by 2 bases, with 18 bases between. The germline CDR1 and CDR2 sequences are MNHEY and SVGAGI. This CDR3 is built from 15 residues. The CDR3 sequence is CASLSTGQPNYGYTF. CDR3 DNA sequence: TGTGCCAGCCTCTCGACGGGACAACCAAACTATGGCTACACCTTC.

This chain joins TRBV6-6 and TRBJ2-7; TRBD1 might be the D (6 bases). CDR1 is MNHNY, CDR2 SVGAGI, per germline (reference sequence). The CDR3 extends over 12 amino acids. V shed 0 bases and J shed 6 bases, with 6 bases lying between them. The CDR3 DNA follows: TGTGCCAGCAGTTACTCAGGGGGCGAGCAGTACTTC. Protein: CASSYSGGEQYF.

The chain is built from TRBV30 and TRBJ1-1; 7 nucleotides match TRBD1. With V trimmed by 1 base and J by 4 bases, 9 bases remained unmatched. CDR1 is GTSNPN and CDR2 is SVGIG in the germline V gene (reference sequence). This CDR3 has 15 residues. The CDR3 spells CAWSALQGWGTEAFF. Here the CDR3 DNA reads TGTGCCTGGAGTGCGTTACAGGGGTGGGGCACTGAAGCTTTCTTT.

CDR3: CASSQDGQDYGYTF. The CDR3 nucleotides read TGCGCCAGCAGCCAAGATGGACAGGACTATGGCTACACCTTC. The chain has TRBV4-1 and TRBJ1-2; 7 bases line up with TRBD1. Per the germline V gene, CDR1 is MGHRA and CDR2 is YSYEKL. This CDR3 spans 14 amino acids. V trimming: 0 bases; J trimming: 3 bases; junction bases outside the gene matches: 1.

The J gene is TRBJ2-5, the V gene TRBV27, with 9 bases matching TRBD1. V was pared by 3 bases and J by 5 bases, with 7 bases of the junction left unmatched. This CDR3 is built from 15 residues. CDR1 and CDR2 (germline): MNHEY, SMNVEV (reference sequence). The CDR3 loop is CASSLDRGQGETQYF. The CDR3 nucleotides are TGTGCCAGCAGTTTGGACAGGGGCCAGGGGGAGACCCAGTACTTC.

This rearrangement joins TRBV18 to TRBJ2-1; 11 positions agree with TRBD2. The CDR3 loop spans 16 amino acids. The J segment lost 8 bases and the V segment lost 1 base, leaving 7 bases of the junction unmatched. Germline CDR1 KGHSH, CDR2 LQKENI. The CDR3 nucleotides read TGTGCCAGCTCACCACTTACTAGCGGGAGTATGCATGAGCAGTTCTTC. Translating gives CASSPLTSGSMHEQFF.

This clone showed up just a few times. The rearrangement joins TRBV29-1 to TRBJ1-1, with no clear D. The germline CDR1 and CDR2 sequences are SQVTM and ANQGSEA. V was cut by 7 bases and J by 1 base, with 4 bases left in between. The CDR3 spans 10 residues. The CDR3: CSAQNTEAFF. As DNA, the CDR3 is TGCAGCGCCCAGAACACTGAAGCTTTCTTT. Complete variable domain (other parts from reference TRBV29-1 and TRBJ1-1): SAVISQKPSRDICQRGTSLTIQCQVDSQVTMMFWYRQQPGQSLTLIATANQGSEATYESGFVIDKFPISRPNLTFSTLTVSNMSPEDSSIYLCSAQNTEAFFGQGTRLTVV.

The rearrangement joins TRBV18 to TRBJ2-7, with 7 bases matching TRBD1. This CDR3 has 13 amino acids. CDR1 and CDR2 (germline): KGHSH, LQKENI. V shed 6 bases and J 5 bases; nucleotides not matched to a gene: 7. The CDR3 DNA reads TGTGCCAGCTCGTTAGGGACAGCCGACGAGCAGTACTTC. Residues: CASSLGTADEQYF.